A selection of T cell receptor beta chains follows, all from one sample in a study of shared clonotypes between healthy human individuals. The data were produced by immunoSEQ multiplex PCR, yet TCRdb's version contains in-frame clones alone and is incomplete. This table has roughly 2.1 million clones, about 92% appearing once. Sequences were obtained from naive CD8+ T cells from PBMCs. These receptors were taken from a man younger than 35 in good health. Some clones in this sample may be carry-over from other donors' samples. The CDR3 runs from the conserved cysteine through the conserved F or W. A D gene is named only where the DNA matches it firmly. Clone size is not always given. Where it is, it says once, few, many or a class for expanded clones.

j_gene,abundance,len,v_gene,d_gene,CDR3nt,CDR3aa
TRBJ1-1,.,14,TRBV5-1,.,TGCGCCAGCAGCTTGGCCCAGATGAACACTGAAGCTTTCTTT,CASSLAQMNTEAFF
TRBJ2-6,.,18,TRBV9,TRBD1,TGTGCCAGCAGCGTCGGAGGACAGGGTAGCTCTGGGGCCAACGTCCTGACTTTC,CASSVGGQGSSGANVLTF
TRBJ2-1,.,12,TRBV27,.,TGTGCCAGCAGTCGGGGTATCAATGAGCAGTTCTTC,CASSRGINEQFF
TRBJ1-2,.,15,TRBV9,TRBD1,TGTGCCAGCAGCGTATGGACAGGGCCAAGCTATGGCTACACCTTC,CASSVWTGPSYGYTF
TRBJ2-3,few,12,TRBV7-6,.,TGTGCCAGCAGCTTAATCACAGATACGCAGTATTTT,CASSLITDTQYF
TRBJ2-1,.,14,TRBV6-5,TRBD1,TGTGCCAGCTCAAGACAGGGGGCTTACAATGAGCAGTTCTTC,CASSRQGAYNEQFF
TRBJ1-1,.,13,TRBV30,.,TGTGCCTGGAGTTGGCCTTCGGGCACTGAAGCTTTCTTT,CAWSWPSGTEAFF
TRBJ2-7,.,13,TRBV18,.,TGTGCCAGCTCACCGTCCAGGGCAGGGGAGCAGTACTTC,CASSPSRAGEQYF
TRBJ1-1,.,15,TRBV7-9,TRBD1,TGTGCCAGCAGCTCACCAAGACAGGGAATAACTGAAGCTTTCTTT,CASSSPRQGITEAFF
TRBJ2-1,.,16,TRBV29-1,TRBD1,TGCAGCGTTGAAGGAGGCAGGGACAGGGGGTACAATGAGCAGTTCTTC,CSVEGGRDRGYNEQFF
TRBJ1-2,.,15,TRBV27,TRBD1,TGTGCCAGCAGTTTGGGGGGACAGGGCAACTATGGCTACACCTTC,CASSLGGQGNYGYTF
TRBJ1-5,.,15,TRBV28,.,TGTGCCAGCAGTTTATTCGGGCAGGTTTCTCAGCCCCAGCATTTT,CASSLFGQVSQPQHF
TRBJ2-1,.,18,TRBV12-2,.,TGTGCACTCTTGCTAGCGGGAGGGCCAAAGGGGTCCTACAATGAGCAGTTCTTC,CALLLAGGPKGSYNEQFF
TRBJ2-7,.,15,TRBV28,.,TGTGCCAGCAGTCCCACCATAGGGGGAAGGGACGAGCAGTACTTC,CASSPTIGGRDEQYF
TRBJ1-5,.,15,TRBV30,.,TGTGCCTGGAGTCTAGGGACCGCGAGGAATCAGCCCCAGCATTTT,CAWSLGTARNQPQHF
TRBJ1-4,.,15,TRBV11-2,TRBD1,TGTGCCAGCAGCGGCCGGGACAGGGGATATGAAAAACTGTTTTTT,CASSGRDRGYEKLFF
TRBJ1-4,.,15,TRBV25-1,.,TGTGCCAGCAGTCAAGGGAGTGGACGTGAAGAAAAACTGTTTTTT,CASSQGSGREEKLFF
TRBJ1-2,once,11,TRBV6-5,.,TGTGCCAGCAGGTCTTCCTATGGCTACACCTTC,CASRSSYGYTF
TRBJ2-1,once,18,TRBV11-2,TRBD2,TGTGCCAGCAGCTTACGACTAGCGGGAGGGCCGAGGGACAATGAGCAGTTCTTC,CASSLRLAGGPRDNEQFF
TRBJ1-1,.,15,TRBV7-9,.,TGTGCCAGCAGCCCCAAAAGGCCCTTGAACACTGAAGCTTTCTTT,CASSPKRPLNTEAFF
TRBJ1-3,.,18,TRBV11-2,.,TGTGCCAGCAGCTCGGATATTGGGACACCGTTCTCTGGAAACACCATATATTTT,CASSSDIGTPFSGNTIYF
TRBJ1-4,.,14,TRBV25-1,.,TGTGCCAGCAGTGGGGAGGAGGGGCCCGAAAAACTGTTTTTT,CASSGEEGPEKLFF
TRBJ2-2,.,17,TRBV19,.,TGTGCCAGTAGTATAACGGGGCCTAACTCGGGGACCGGGGAGCTGTTTTTT,CASSITGPNSGTGELFF
TRBJ2-7,.,15,TRBV7-6,TRBD1,TGTGCCAGCAGCCCGAGACAGGGGGCGAAGTACGAGCAGTACTTC,CASSPRQGAKYEQYF
TRBJ2-7,.,16,TRBV6-1,.,TGTGCCAGCAGTGAAGATATGAACAGGGTCTCCTACGAGCAGTACTTC,CASSEDMNRVSYEQYF
TRBJ1-4,.,12,TRBV5-8,.,TGTGCCAGCAGCCCGGAAGGTGAAAAACTGTTTTTT,CASSPEGEKLFF
TRBJ2-7,few,12,TRBV27,.,TGTGCCAGCAGTTTACGGGGGGCCGAGCAGTACTTC,CASSLRGAEQYF
TRBJ2-1,once,13,TRBV2,TRBD2,TGTGCCAGCACCTGGACTAGCGGCAATGAGCAGTTCTTC,CASTWTSGNEQFF
TRBJ2-7,.,18,TRBV5-1,.,TGCGCCAGCAGCTTGCCCAAACGAACTCCGGGACACCGGAGGGAGCAGTACTTC,CASSLPKRTPGHRREQYF
TRBJ2-3,.,17,TRBV7-2,TRBD2,TGTGCCAGCAGCCCCCGGGTAGTTGCGGGAGTGATAGATACGCAGTATTTT,CASSPRVVAGVIDTQYF
TRBJ1-1,.,13,TRBV2,.,TGTGCCAGCAGTGATAAGGAGAGGCTTGGAGCTTTCTTT,CASSDKERLGAFF
TRBJ1-5,.,16,TRBV19,.,TGTGCCAGTACCCGCCCGGACAGCCCAATCGTTCAGCCCCAGCATTTT,CASTRPDSPIVQPQHF
TRBJ2-5,.,15,TRBV9,.,TGTGCCAGCAGCGTACAGGGCAACCACAGGGAGACCCAGTACTTC,CASSVQGNHRETQYF